This entry lists 24 T cell receptor beta chains sequenced from one sample in a study of T cells in Graves' hyperthyroidism and ophthalmopathy. RNA transcripts gave rise to amplified TCR beta CDR3 regions. The TCR CDR3 was amplified in a first-round RT-PCR using the HTBI primer set. MiXCR was run by TCRdb on the multiplex PCR reads, yielding one entry per CDR3 protein. The repertoire holds about 640,000 distinct CDR3 sequences, with roughly 14% as singletons. The sequencing sample was made of blood. These receptors all come from a woman in her 50s with Graves' ophthalmopathy.

The table lists this clonotype with many counts. This rearrangement joins TRBV28 to TRBJ1-2, with D unclear. The CDR3 length is 13 residues. The V gene's germline CDR1 is MDHEN and CDR2 SYDVKM. V gave up 1 base and J gave up 2 bases, with 5 bases separating them. The CDR3 loop is CASSLLGNYGYTF. As DNA, the CDR3 is TGTGCCAGCAGTTTATTAGGAAACTATGGCTACACCTTC.

The sample holds a few counts of this clonotype. J is TRBJ1-1 and V is TRBV10-2; D is perhaps TRBD1 (6 bases). The CDR3 is made up of 17 amino acids. CDR1 and CDR2 (germline): WSHSY, SAAADI. The V gene lost 2 bases and the J gene lost 0 bases, with 16 bases spanning the gap. In DNA, the CDR3 is TGCGCCAGCAGTGAGGACGGGACAAGGGAGGTGAACACTGAAGCTTTCTTT. It yields the protein CASSEDGTREVNTEAFF.

In this sample, this clonotype turned up a few times. A much larger clone lies a single base off, so this may be a read error. The rearrangement links TRBV5-1 to TRBJ1-6, with D maybe TRBD1 (5 bases). The CDR3 is 15 amino acids. CDR1 is SGHRS, CDR2 YFSETQ, per germline. Here the CDR3 reads CASSLAGGNRSSLHF. The CDR3 bases are TGCGCCAGCAGCTTGGCCGGGGGAAACCGTTCATCCCTCCACTTT.

This clonotype was recorded a few times. This chain joins TRBV7-6 and TRBJ2-5; TRBD1 aligns across 9 bases. CDR3 size: 15 residues. V gave up 0 bases and J gave up 3 bases; unmatched junction bases: 2. CDR1 and CDR2 from the germline V gene are SGHVS and FNYEAQ. CDR3 residues: CASSLAWTGEETQYF. The CDR3 DNA is TGTGCCAGCAGCTTAGCATGGACAGGGGAAGAGACCCAGTACTTC.

This clonotype was recorded many times. The chain carries TRBV28 and TRBJ2-7; 10 positions agree with TRBD1. The CDR3 contains 13 residues. V trimming: 6 bases; J trimming: 4 bases; junction bases outside the gene matches: 3. Germline CDR1 MDHEN, CDR2 SYDVKM. CDR3 DNA: TGTGCCAGCAGATCGGACAGGGGGTACGAGCAGTACTTC. Protein sequence: CASRSDRGYEQYF.

Concerning this clonotype: A single base separates this from a much larger clone, so it may be a read error. Here the CDR3 DNA reads TGTGCCAGCAGTGTCAGGGGAAAAAACATTCAGCACTTC. Protein sequence: CASSVRGKNIQHF. The chain joins TRBV2 to TRBJ2-4, with D maybe TRBD1 (6 bases). This CDR3 has 13 amino acids. The V gene's germline CDR1 is SNHLY and CDR2 FYNNEI. The full variable domain, with the rest looked up from reference TRBV2 and TRBJ2-4, is EPEVTQTPSHQVTQMGQEVILRCVPISNHLYFYWYRQILGQKVEFLVSFYNNEISEKSEIFDDQFSVERPDGSNFTLKIRSTKLEDSAMYFCASSVRGKNIQHFGAGTRLSVL.

Notes on this clonotype: A clone one base away is much larger, so this may be a read error. The CDR3 is CANSPVGQGNEKLFF. The CDR3 region has the DNA TGTGCCAACTCACCTGTGGGACAGGGTAATGAAAAACTGTTTTTT. J is TRBJ1-4 and V is TRBV18; TRBD1 matches 9 bases. CDR3 length: 15 residues. CDR1 is KGHSH and CDR2 is LQKENI in the germline V gene.

This sequence joins TRBV5-4 and TRBJ1-3; TRBD1 matches at 12 bases. The CDR3 extends over 17 amino acids. Looked up from germline, CDR1 is SGHNT and CDR2 is YYREEE (reference sequence). Trimming took 1 base from V and 2 from J; bases not matched to a gene: 4. CDR3 coding DNA: TGTGCCAGCAGCTTGATTGGGACAGGGGGCGCTGGAAACACCATATATTTT. Encoded protein: CASSLIGTGGAGNTIYF.

The chain recombines TRBV5-1 with TRBJ1-6, with D maybe TRBD1 (5 bases). The V and J ends lost 7 bases and 3 bases respectively, with 8 bases between them. Germline values: CDR1 SGHRS, CDR2 YFSETQ. The CDR3 runs 13 residues. The CDR3 DNA sequence: TGCGCCAGCGGACAAGACTATAATTCACCCCTCCACTTT. This codes for CASGQDYNSPLHF.

This clonotype was picked up many times. This chain uses TRBV5-8 with TRBJ2-3; tentative D call: TRBD2 (5 bases). The germline gives CDR1 SGHTS, CDR2 YDEGEE. The ends were cut back, 4 bases at V and 0 bases at J, with 9 bases in the middle. This CDR3 has 14 amino acids. CDR3 nucleotides: TGTGCCAGCAGCAGAGGGCAGAGCACAGATACGCAGTATTTT. Its translation: CASSRGQSTDTQYF.

This clonotype was observed many times. The rearrangement links TRBV7-9 to TRBJ2-3, with TRBD2 matching 12 bases. V shed 4 bases and J 5 bases; nucleotides not matched to a gene: 7. The CDR3 has 16 residues. CDR1 and CDR2 (germline): SEHNR, FQNEAQ (reference sequence). The CDR3 spells CASSSTSGSVQDTQYF. The DNA of the CDR3 is TGTGCCAGCAGCTCGACTAGCGGGAGCGTTCAAGATACGCAGTATTTT.

This clonotype was recorded at least ten times. The rearrangement joins TRBV7-9 to TRBJ2-3; 10 bases match TRBD1. The CDR3 spans 15 residues. After removal of 6 bases from V and 1 base from J, the junction contained 4 bases not matched to a gene. Germline CDR1 is SEHNR and CDR2 is FQNEAQ (reference sequence). DNA of the CDR3: TGTGCCAGCAGTTACGGGACAGGGGGCACAGATACGCAGTATTTT. Translated, it gives CASSYGTGGTDTQYF.

This clonotype was seen many times. The chain employs TRBV7-6 and TRBJ2-7, with 7 bases lining up with TRBD2. The V segment lost 5 bases and the J segment 5 bases; nucleotides outside the gene matches: 15. This CDR3 contains 16 residues. In germline, CDR1 is SGHVS, CDR2 FNYEAQ. The CDR3 loop reads CASSLGAGELKNEQYF. The CDR3 bases are TGTGCCAGCAGCCTCGGGGCGGGAGAACTGAAAAACGAGCAGTACTTC.

This clonotype occurred many times. The V gene is TRBV7-2, the J gene TRBJ2-5; TRBD2 agrees at 11 bases. Looked up from germline, CDR1 is SGHTA and CDR2 is FQGNSA. The length of the CDR3 is 16 residues. V shed 1 base, J shed 7 bases, and the junction held 8 bases outside the gene matches. The CDR3: CASSLVRLAGIPTQYF. DNA of the CDR3: TGTGCCAGCAGCTTAGTTCGACTAGCGGGGATACCGACCCAGTACTTC.

This clonotype was seen at least ten times. The V and J genes are TRBV30 and TRBJ1-3, with D possibly matching TRBD1 (5 bases). From germline, CDR1 is GTSNPN and CDR2 SVGIG (reference sequence). There are 16 residues in the CDR3. V shed 0 bases and J shed 4 bases, with 16 bases lying between them. The DNA for the CDR3 is TGTGCCTGGAGTGTACTTGGGGGTTCGGGAGGAAACACCATATATTTT. Amino acid sequence: CAWSVLGGSGGNTIYF.

The sample holds a few counts of this clonotype. This chain joins TRBV27 and TRBJ2-7; TRBD2 agrees at 9 bases. Germline lookup yields CDR1 MNHEY and CDR2 SMNVEV (reference sequence). The CDR3 consists of 14 residues. Losses at the gene ends were 3 bases for V and 4 bases for J; bases not matched to a gene: 4. For the CDR3, the DNA is TGTGCCAGCAGTTTGCTAGCGGGAATTTACGAGCAGTACTTC. It translates to CASSLLAGIYEQYF.

This clonotype was counted many times. V gene TRBV2 combines with J gene TRBJ2-7; D gene ambiguous. V was clipped by 5 bases and J by 3 bases, with 14 bases between them. This CDR3 contains 14 residues. Germline CDR1 and CDR2: SNHLY and FYNNEI. The CDR3 protein is CASSTSSFSYEQYF. The CDR3 DNA is TGTGCCAGCAGTACCTCGAGTTTCAGCTACGAGCAGTACTTC.

This clonotype has a count of ten or more. The V call is TRBV24-1, the J call TRBJ1-1; D gene unclear. Trimming removed 3 bases at V and 5 bases at J, with 9 bases between. Germline assignment: CDR1 KGHDR and CDR2 SFDVKD. There are 13 residues in the CDR3. CDR3 DNA sequence: TGTGCCACCAGTGATAACCGTAAGACTGAAGCTTTCTTT. This codes for CATSDNRKTEAFF.

This clonotype turned up a few times. This rearrangement joins TRBV25-1 to TRBJ2-7; D gene ambiguous. The CDR3 is 14 amino acids. Germline CDR1 and CDR2: MGHDK and SYGVNS. V was shortened by 1 base and J by 6 bases, with 13 bases between the two germline ends. The CDR3: CASSELGPRTEQYF. The CDR3 DNA reads as TGTGCCAGCAGTGAATTGGGTCCTCGAACCGAGCAGTACTTC.

The rearrangement uses TRBV11-2 and TRBJ1-5; D gene unclear. The CDR3 covers 19 residues. Trimming removed 3 bases from V and 0 bases from J, with 21 bases in between. The germline gives CDR1 SGHAT, CDR2 FQNNGV. This chain's CDR3 is CASSLVWVPEPNSNQPQHF. CDR3 coding DNA: TGTGCCAGCAGCTTGGTTTGGGTGCCAGAACCAAATAGCAATCAGCCCCAGCATTTT.

There are many counts of this clonotype. The chain is built from TRBV6-6 and TRBJ2-3, with D uncertain. The CDR3 consists of 13 residues. In germline, CDR1 is MNHNY, CDR2 SVGAGI (reference sequence). Trimming pared 2 bases from V and 2 bases from J, leaving 5 bases between. The CDR3 loop reads CASSYRTTDTQYF. The CDR3 bases are TGTGCCAGCAGTTACAGAACCACAGATACGCAGTATTTT.

This clonotype was observed at least ten times. This sequence joins TRBV20-1 and TRBJ2-2, with 12 bases matching TRBD2. V gave up 6 bases and J gave up 4 bases; unmatched junction bases: 6. This CDR3 is 15 amino acids long. Germline values: CDR1 DFQATT, CDR2 SNEGSKA (reference sequence). CDR3 DNA: TGCAGTGCCAGACTAGCGGGAGCGGTCACCGGGGAGCTGTTTTTT. It translates to CSARLAGAVTGELFF.

This clonotype has just a few counts. The rearrangement joins TRBV5-1 to TRBJ1-1; D may be TRBD1 (6 bases). Germline CDR1 and CDR2: SGHRS and YFSETQ. There are 19 residues in the CDR3. Trimming took off 1 base at V and 4 bases at J, with 26 bases between the two ends. CDR3 sequence (DNA): TGCGCCAGCAGCTTGTATGGTCTGGTGGGGGCAGGCTTCGGCACTGAAGCTTTCTTT. Protein sequence: CASSLYGLVGAGFGTEAFF.

This clonotype was seen repeatedly, ten times or more. The chain links TRBV11-3 to TRBJ2-7; TRBD2 matches 10 bases. The ends lost 5 bases at V and 3 bases at J; junction bases unmatched: 7. The V gene's germline CDR1 is SGHNT and CDR2 YENEEA. The CDR3 extends over 15 amino acids. The CDR3 loop is CASSPTSGEFYEQYF. CDR3 coding DNA: TGTGCCAGCAGCCCAACTAGCGGGGAATTCTACGAGCAGTACTTC.